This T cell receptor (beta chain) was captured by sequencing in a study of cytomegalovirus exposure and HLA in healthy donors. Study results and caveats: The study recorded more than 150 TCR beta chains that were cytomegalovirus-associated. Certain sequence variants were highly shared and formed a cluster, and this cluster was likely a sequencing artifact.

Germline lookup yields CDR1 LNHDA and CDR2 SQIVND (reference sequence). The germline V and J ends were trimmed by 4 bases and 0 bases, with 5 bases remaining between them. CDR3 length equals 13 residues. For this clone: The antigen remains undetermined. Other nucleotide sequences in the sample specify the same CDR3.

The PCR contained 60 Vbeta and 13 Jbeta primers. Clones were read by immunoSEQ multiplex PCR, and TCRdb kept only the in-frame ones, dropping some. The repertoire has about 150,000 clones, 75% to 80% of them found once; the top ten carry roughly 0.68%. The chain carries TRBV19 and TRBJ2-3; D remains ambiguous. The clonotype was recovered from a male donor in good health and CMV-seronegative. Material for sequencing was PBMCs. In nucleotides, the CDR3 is TGTGCCAGTAGTACGACTAGCACAGATACGCAGTATTTT. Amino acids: CASSTTSTDTQYF.